Here is one T cell receptor (beta chain) with its context. Its antigen is not identified. Cells stained for CD3, CD4, CD8, CD45RA and CD27 were sorted into four subsets. Two oligonucleotides, mixed equimolar, formed the beta constant-region primer covering TRBC1 and TRBC2. Four rounds of PCR amplified the ligated cDNA using nested alpha and beta constant-region primers plus SP2. Via MiXCR, TCRdb re-called the UMI-ligation and nested PCR reads, giving one row per CDR3 protein. The sample contains approximately 150,000 distinct CDR3 sequences, 22% of which appear only once. The data derive from a study of naive and memory T cell subsets. Germline CDR1 MNHNS, CDR2 SASEGT. CDR3 size: 14 residues. J gave up 2 bases and V 9 bases, and 5 bases lay outside the gene matches. Points from the study as a whole: Naive repertoires, especially CD8, held a few larger clonotypes, possibly memory cells re-expressing CD45RA. Naive and memory subsets had different power law exponents for TCR abundance.

The V gene is TRBV6-1, the J gene TRBJ2-1; 9 nucleotides line up with TRBD2. The sequencing sample was made of naive CD4+ T cells from blood. The clonotype was recovered from a human donor in good health. The DNA for the CDR3 is TGTGCCAGTATGGCTAGCGGGACCTACAATGAGCAGTTCTTC. This codes for CASMASGTYNEQFF.